This is a list of T cell receptor beta chains from one sample in a study of blood T cell repertoires in COVID-19. Measured with immunoSEQ multiplex PCR; TCRdb has only the in-frame clones, and not every one. The repertoire holds 350,000 to 550,000 clones, 85% to 90% seen once, with 1% to 1.3% in the top ten. Specimen: PBMCs or T cells enriched from blood (not recorded which). Every receptor here comes from a young man who had recovered from COVID-19. The CDR3 runs from the conserved cysteine through the conserved F or W.

v_call cdr3_aa
TRBV4-1 CASSPLREADEQYF
TRBV7-2 CASSSGGMGNEKLFF
TRBV15 CATSTGGAGELFF
TRBV28 CASSYWDTSNQPQHF
TRBV29-1 CSVEEPGQGYEQYF
TRBV11-2 CASSLVAADTYEQYF
TRBV2 CASRGAGHLNTGELFF
TRBV6-2/TRBV6-3 CASSYSSLMAGANVLTF
TRBV9 CASSVSGMLSYNEQFF
TRBV13 CASSSGLAVYEQYF
TRBV4-1 CASSPTGLAGSMDF
TRBV13 CASIMDSKAFF
TRBV4-1 CASSQDPSGYSYEQYF
TRBV27 CASSSGLAGEADTQYF
TRBV29-1 CSVSVQQETQYF
TRBV27 CASSLSPGTSLEQYF
TRBV5-1 CASSLTYYDRLNTEAFF
TRBV19 CASSPGQGWSYEQYF
TRBV7-3 CASSLGGGGTYNEQFF
TRBV10-2 CASSDAGDSNQPQHF
TRBV10-1 CASRPTSGTNTGELFF
TRBV2 CASSEAPTGTEAFF
TRBV11-2 CASSFGQGTSGYTF
TRBV13 CASSIAGGSYNEQFF
TRBV28 CASSFRGSGRGARETQYF
TRBV5-1 CASTGRPYEQYF
TRBV28 CASSRRTGINSPLHF
TRBV11-3 CASSLVCYRSYNSPLHF
TRBV7-6 CASNPGLTGGQDEQFF
TRBV21-1 CASSKLRIRRKNTGELFF
TRBV7-8 CASSLSARGTDTQYF
TRBV7-9 CASSSSRGRADTQYF
TRBV5-6 CASSLNGASYEQYF
TRBV7-3 CASSFTGLSTDTQYF
TRBV5-4 CASSFAGVGRGYTF
TRBV7-2 CASSQPTGTYGYTF
TRBV15 CATSREPGKNTEAFF
TRBV5-6 CASSTRGRWTEAFF
TRBV2 CASSEFLAGVNEQYF
TRBV18 CASSPSLAATGGETQYF
TRBV9 CASSPGGTDTQYF
TRBV27 CASSLSAGGYEQYF
TRBV5-6 CASSPQGAYNEQFF
TRBV2 CASSKRGVSYNEQFF
TRBV28 CASRSQGAGDTEAFF
TRBV18 CASSRQGNTEAFF
TRBV10-3 CAIREGQGMQDGYTF
TRBV3-1/TRBV3-2 CASSQDQGAQFF
TRBV5-6 CASSLLAVGNTIYF
TRBV4-1 CASSHQGFAYEQYF
TRBV7-2 CASSSATSTDTQYF
TRBV7-9 CASSDGDFNQPQHF
TRBV11-3 CASSLRGNTEAFF
TRBV6-4 CASSMWQAQETQYF
TRBV27 CASSSDRAGYEQFF
TRBV5-1 CASSFGTSSYEQYF
TRBV9 CASSAKGHHYNSPLHF
TRBV7-2 CASRPPGTRINEQFF
TRBV5-1 CASSDGQIGSYNEQFF
TRBV4-1 CASSQLFRGAYEQYF